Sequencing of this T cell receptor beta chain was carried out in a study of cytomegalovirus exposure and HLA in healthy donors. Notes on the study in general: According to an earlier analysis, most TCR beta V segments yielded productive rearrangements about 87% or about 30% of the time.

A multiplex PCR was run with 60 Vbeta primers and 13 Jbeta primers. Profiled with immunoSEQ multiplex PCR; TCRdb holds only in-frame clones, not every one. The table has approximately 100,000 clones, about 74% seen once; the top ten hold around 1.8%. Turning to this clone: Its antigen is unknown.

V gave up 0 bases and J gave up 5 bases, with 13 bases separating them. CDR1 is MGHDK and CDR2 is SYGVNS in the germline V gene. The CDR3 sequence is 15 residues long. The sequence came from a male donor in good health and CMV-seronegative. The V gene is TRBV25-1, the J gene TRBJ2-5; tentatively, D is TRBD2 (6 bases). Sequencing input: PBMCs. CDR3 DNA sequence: TGTGCCAGCAGTGAATATGGCGGGACCGGGGAGACCCAGTACTTC. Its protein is CASSEYGGTGETQYF.